This TCR beta chain was profiled in a study of T cell responses to AZD1222 COVID-19 vaccine. Study-level findings and limits: The repertoires were collected only after the peak T cell response. Spike-specific TCR breadth and depth rose after two AZD1222 doses. Nearly half of spike-specific TCRs reportedly go after variant regions that carry no mutations. Across spike, vaccine-associated CD4 TCRs were found, dominant at 160-218 and 743-854.

A word on this clone: The antigen is undetermined.

The CDR3 has 16 residues. Trimming took 2 bases from V and 6 from J; bases not matched to a gene: 12. CDR1 and CDR2 (germline): LGHNA, YNFKEQ. The protocol was immunoSEQ multiplex PCR, while the TCRdb copy is restricted to in-frame clones and leaves out a portion. The sample holds about 120,000 clones; 90% to 95% are singletons and the top ten take approximately 5.1%. This sample comprised peripheral blood, obtained 28 days after the second AZD1222 dose. This receptor was identified in an adult who received the AZD1222 COVID-19 vaccine. The rearrangement joins TRBV4-2 to TRBJ2-7, with 8 nucleotides matching TRBD2. CDR3: CASSQPLSGSVCEQYF. In DNA form, the CDR3 reads TGTGCCAGCAGCCAACCCCTAAGCGGGAGTGTCTGCGAGCAGTACTTC.